This TCR beta chain was retrieved from a study of blood T cell repertoires in COVID-19. Background on the study: The samples span acute and convalescent COVID-19 from the United States, Italy and Spain. T cells, B-cell-depleted T cells, or PBMCs provided the cDNA or gDNA that served as material.

Seattle researchers signed up patients amid active infection and tracked them longitudinally. Germline V gives CDR1 SGHDT, CDR2 YYEEEE. The CDR3 contains 15 residues. V lost 4 bases and J lost 1; bases outside the gene matches: 7. Generated by immunoSEQ multiplex PCR, the TCRdb table keeps only in-frame clones and is missing some. The table shows under 250,000 clones, with about 90% occurring only once. The J gene is TRBJ2-7, the V gene TRBV5-6, with 8 bases identical to TRBD1. The sequencing input was peripheral blood. The clonotype was recovered from a man aged 55 to 70 with COVID-19, enrolled during active disease. The CDR3 nucleotides read TGTGCCAGCAGCCCCGCAGGGGGCGCTTCCTACGAGCAGTACTTC. Its protein is CASSPAGGASYEQYF.